This T cell receptor (beta chain) was sequenced in a study of blood T cell repertoires in COVID-19. Study background: Samples representing acute and convalescent COVID-19 were sourced from the United States, Italy and Spain. Sample material is recorded as cDNA or gDNA derived from T cells, B-cell-depleted T cells, or PBMCs.

Germline lookup yields CDR1 GTSNPN and CDR2 SVGIG (reference sequence). The V segment lost 2 bases and the J segment 7 bases; nucleotides outside the gene matches: 5. CDR3 length equals 13 residues. Authors' processing steps: By means of reference gene primer amplification, nucleated cell counts were estimated. TCRdb keeps only in-frame clones here, not all; method: immunoSEQ multiplex PCR. The DNA gave D and trimming, while V, J and clone size come from that table. Here the sample spans 100,000 to 150,000 clones, 85% to 90% being singletons. The TCR originated in a woman aged 50 to 60 with acute or convalescent COVID-19. The rearrangement links TRBV30 to TRBJ1-5, with 7 positions matching TRBD1. The sample comprised peripheral blood. CDR3 amino acids: CAWSPQGYQPQHF. CDR3 sequence (DNA): TGTGCCTGGAGTCCACAGGGGTACCAGCCCCAGCATTTT.